This TCR beta chain came from a study of blood T cell repertoires in COVID-19 (dated by TCRdb to the early 2020s). Regarding the complete study: Samples from collaborators originated in the United States, Italy and Spain and spanned both the acute and convalescent phases of COVID-19. Where available, HLA class I and class II types were obtained from metadata supplied by the sample provider rather than from assay-based typing. The prospective study material was composed of cDNA or gDNA derived from T cells, B-cell-depleted T cells, or PBMCs. Subjects who had been exposed to COVID-19, were actively infected with it, or had recovered from it provided the deeply sampled blood TCRbeta repertoires that made up the dataset. The samples were drawn from the first 160 participants of the ongoing ImmuneRACE study and from under 1,500 subjects provided by 6 global collaborators. Sample metadata almost always included a de-identified subject ID, COVID-19 status, age in years and sex. The repertoires were released in a freely available public database meant as a resource for research on the immune response to SARS-CoV-2.

With regard to this clone: The antigen it binds to is not known. No per-base quality is available; no much larger clone lies one base away.

TCRbeta CDR3 regions were amplified from genomic DNA by means of the immunoSEQ Assay, a bias-controlled multiplex PCR. Concerning the study's data processing: The number of nucleated cells in each sample was estimated from the amplification of reference gene primers within the assay. Sequence reads were collapsed and filtered to measure the absolute abundance of every unique TCRbeta CDR3 rearrangement. For each sample, productive Simpson clonality was calculated as the square root of Simpson's diversity index across productive rearrangements. In its TCRdb copy, this immuneACCESS table keeps in-frame sequences only and misses some clones. Where compared with another copy, unresolved V genes explain less than half of these, and the others have no known cause. D and trimming were read from the DNA, whereas the V and J calls and clone size are those reported in that table. The sample table lists fewer than 200,000 clones, less than 90% of them with a count of one. The top ten hold about 8.3% of the sample.

One collaborating source in Seattle enrolled patients during active infection and followed them longitudinally through the course of disease. The collaborating institutions used their own protocols to collect whole blood in K2EDTA tubes. For TCRbeta analysis, collaborators shipped samples as frozen whole blood, isolated PBMCs, or DNA extracted from either of those sample types. The V and J ends are trimmed by 7 bases and 1 base, leaving 7 bases between them. From its cysteine to its phenylalanine, the CDR3 spans 11 amino acids. CDR3 DNA is the only sequence kept; it has 33 bases, read in frame from the first base. The germline V gene (reference sequence) provides CDR1 DFQATT and CDR2 SNEGSKA. What the study reported, not specific to this receptor: The quantity of clinical and demographic metadata differed by source and by participant and was supplied without curation.

Sample: peripheral blood. This sequence uses TRBV20-1 and TRBJ1-1; confidence is insufficient to name the D gene. The clonotype was recovered from a woman in her 70s with COVID-19, enrolled during active disease. DNA sequence: TGCAGTGTTCCGAGGAACACTGAAGCTTTCTTT. Translated, it reads CSVPRNTEAFF.